This is a list of T cell receptor beta chains from one sample in a study of T cells after yellow fever vaccination. A single record per CDR3 protein comes from TCRdb applying MiXCR to the 5' RACE reads. The sample shows about 130,000 distinct CDR3 sequences, roughly 10% of them seen only once. This specimen consisted of CD8+ T cells sorted from PBMCs, obtained on the day of the yellow fever booster vaccination. All receptors derive from a man aged 18 to 35 who received the YFV17D yellow fever vaccine. Both conserved end residues are part of each CDR3. A D gene is named only where the DNA matches it firmly. Rows may omit the clone size; those that give it use once, few, many or a size class.

V	D	J	size	DNA	CDR3
TRBV2	.	TRBJ2-1	few	TGTGCCAGCAGTGTGGGGGAGAGCTCCTACAATGAGCAGTTCTTC	CASSVGESSYNEQFF
TRBV4-3	TRBD2	TRBJ2-5	.	TGCGCCAGCAGCCAAGAACTAGCGGGGGGGCCGCGCCAAGAGACCCAGTACTTC	CASSQELAGGPRQETQYF
TRBV2	TRBD1	TRBJ2-1	.	TGTGCCAGCAGTACGGCAGGGGGCTTTTTCTTC	CASSTAGGFFF
TRBV5-4	.	TRBJ2-7	.	TGTGCCAGCAGCTTCGGCAGAACAAAGTACGAGCAGTACTTC	CASSFGRTKYEQYF
TRBV7-9	.	TRBJ2-3	few	TGTGCCAGCATGGGGCCGCCCCGTTCCAATAAGGGTCCTACAGATACGCAGTATTTT	CASMGPPRSNKGPTDTQYF
TRBV3-1	.	TRBJ2-2	many	TGTGCCAGCAGCCAAGGGACAGAGAACACCGGGGAGCTGTTTTTT	CASSQGTENTGELFF
TRBV9	.	TRBJ2-1	few	TGTGCCAGCAGTTACTTAGATGAGCAGTTCTTC	CASSYLDEQFF
TRBV12-3/TRBV12-4	.	TRBJ1-4	few	TGTGCCAGCAGTCGACAGGATCCTAATGAAAAACTGTTTTTT	CASSRQDPNEKLFF
TRBV2	TRBD1	TRBJ1-1	many	TGTGCCAGCAGTCTCAGACAGGGAAACACTGAAGCTTTCTTT	CASSLRQGNTEAFF
TRBV29-1	TRBD1	TRBJ2-1	once	TGCAGCGTGCGACAGGGAGTAAGCAATGAGCAGTTCTTC	CSVRQGVSNEQFF
TRBV20-1	.	TRBJ2-3	.	TGCAGTGCTACGTGGGATACGCAGTATTTT	CSATWDTQYF
TRBV5-1	TRBD1	TRBJ2-7	many	TGCGCCAGCAGCTCGGCCGGGACAGGTTCCTACGAGCAGTACTTC	CASSSAGTGSYEQYF
TRBV4-1	.	TRBJ2-7	.	TGCGCCAGCAGCCAGGGCGCCCGAACCTCCTACGAGCAGTACTTC	CASSQGARTSYEQYF
TRBV3-1	.	TRBJ2-7	.	TGTGCCAGCAGCCAAGGAGTCAGGTTCTACGAGCAGTACTTC	CASSQGVRFYEQYF
TRBV5-5	TRBD1	TRBJ2-1	.	TGTGCCAGCAGCTTGGCGGACAGGGGGTACAATGAGCAGTTCTTC	CASSLADRGYNEQFF
TRBV7-2	TRBD2	TRBJ2-3	few	TGTGCCAGCAGCTCCTTAGCGGGGGCCACAGATACGCAGTATTTT	CASSSLAGATDTQYF
TRBV20-1	.	TRBJ2-3	many	TGCAGTGCCCCCAAAGTGGGTGGGCTAGCCCCAGATACGCAGTATTTT	CSAPKVGGLAPDTQYF
TRBV12-3/TRBV12-4	.	TRBJ2-7	few	TGTGCCAGCAGTTTTCTACGGGGGGCCGTCTACGAGCAGTACTTC	CASSFLRGAVYEQYF
TRBV7-2	TRBD2	TRBJ2-1	few	TGTGCCAGCAGCTTAGGATTGGGCGGGGGGCCCTATGAGCAGTTCTTC	CASSLGLGGGPYEQFF
TRBV7-3	.	TRBJ1-2	few	TGTGCCAGCAGCCACCTGAGGGGGACTAACTATGGCTACACCTTC	CASSHLRGTNYGYTF
TRBV19	TRBD2	TRBJ2-1	few	TGTGCCAGTAGTATCTCGAGCGGGGGGCAGTTCTTC	CASSISSGGQFF
TRBV7-9	.	TRBJ2-7	.	TGTGCCAGCAGCGCCCGGGGTGCCTACGAGCAGTACTTC	CASSARGAYEQYF
TRBV12-3/TRBV12-4	.	TRBJ2-4	many	TGTGCCAGCAGTTTTGGGTCCAGGCGGGACATTCAGTACTTC	CASSFGSRRDIQYF
TRBV4-2	TRBD1	TRBJ2-7	few	TGTGCCAGCAGCCTAGGGACAGGGTTAATCTACGAGCAGTACTTC	CASSLGTGLIYEQYF
TRBV19	.	TRBJ1-5	.	TGTGCCAGTAGTATTAAGGGGAACAGCAATCAGCCCCAGCATTTT	CASSIKGNSNQPQHF
TRBV20-1	.	TRBJ2-7	.	TGCAGTGCCGGGGACACCTCCTACGAGCAGTACTTC	CSAGDTSYEQYF
TRBV5-1	TRBD1	TRBJ1-4	.	TGCGCCAGCAGCTTGGAGGGGGCAACTAATGAACAACTGTTTTTT	CASSLEGATNEQLFF
TRBV12-3/TRBV12-4	.	TRBJ1-4	few	TGTGCCAGCAACTTGGACGGGCCGAGTAATGAAAAACTGTTTTTT	CASNLDGPSNEKLFF
TRBV4-2	.	TRBJ2-1	.	TGTGCCAGCAGCCAAGAACGGTTCAATGAGCAGTTCTTC	CASSQERFNEQFF
TRBV10-2	.	TRBJ1-2	.	TGCGCCAGCAGTGAGTCAAGACGGATAAACTATGGCTACACCTTC	CASSESRRINYGYTF
TRBV4-3	TRBD1	TRBJ2-1	few	TGCGCCAGCAGCCAAAGACCACCCGGGACAGGTGCGGGAAATGAGCAGTTCTTC	CASSQRPPGTGAGNEQFF
TRBV4-3	.	TRBJ2-1	.	TGCGCCAGCAGCCCCCGACAGAACCCCAATGAGCAGTTCTTC	CASSPRQNPNEQFF
TRBV6-5	.	TRBJ2-3	.	TGTGCCAGCAGCCCCCGGACTCGAGATACGCAGTATTTT	CASSPRTRDTQYF
TRBV19	TRBD2	TRBJ2-4	.	TGTGCCAGTAGTTCCGAAGGACTAGCGGGGGATAAAAACATTCAGTACTTC	CASSSEGLAGDKNIQYF
TRBV4-1	.	TRBJ1-4	.	TGCGCCAGCAGCCATTCGGGGAGTAATGAAAAACTGTTTTTT	CASSHSGSNEKLFF
TRBV7-8	TRBD1	TRBJ2-1	many	TGTGCCAGCAGCCCCCGGGACAGGGTTTACAATGAGCAGTTCTTC	CASSPRDRVYNEQFF
TRBV27	.	TRBJ1-6	few	TGTGCCAGCAGTTTAGAGACAGATAATTCACCCCTCCACTTT	CASSLETDNSPLHF
TRBV29-1	TRBD2	TRBJ2-7	many	TGCAGCGTTGAAAATCCGGGAGGCTACGAGCAGTACTTC	CSVENPGGYEQYF
TRBV4-3	.	TRBJ1-4	.	TGCGCCAGCAGCCATTCCCCGGGGGAAAAACTGTTTTTT	CASSHSPGEKLFF
TRBV12-3/TRBV12-4	.	TRBJ2-4	many	TGTGCCAGCAGTCTGACAGGAGGAAACATTCAGTACTTC	CASSLTGGNIQYF